This entry describes one T cell receptor beta chain. Antigen specificity is unknown. TCRdb reprocessed the multiplex PCR reads via MiXCR and lists one record per CDR3 protein. The repertoire has approximately 12,000 distinct CDR3 sequences, around 36% of them found once; the top ten carry 13% to 15%. This record belongs to a study of breast tumors, draining lymph nodes, adjacent tissues. CDR1 and CDR2 (germline): SNHLY, FYNNEI. The CDR3 extends over 14 amino acids. Deletions cut 3 bases from V and 3 bases from J, with 12 bases between. Study findings and constraints: Luminal-like breast cancer showed significantly higher tumor–nontumor repertoire similarity than basal-like. Data fit most tumor T cells coming from lymph node, expanding in tumor. The lymph node origin of tumor T cells was framed as consistent with a hypothesis, not demonstrated.

The chain couples TRBV2 to TRBJ2-7; the D gene is possibly TRBD1 (5 bases). The sequenced sample consisted of breast tumor tissue. The source of this sequence is a female donor with breast cancer. Some clones in this sample may be carry-over from other donors' samples. The CDR3 DNA reads as TGTGCCAGCAGTGAGTCAGGGATGGGCTACGAGCAGTACTTC. This encodes CASSESGMGYEQYF.